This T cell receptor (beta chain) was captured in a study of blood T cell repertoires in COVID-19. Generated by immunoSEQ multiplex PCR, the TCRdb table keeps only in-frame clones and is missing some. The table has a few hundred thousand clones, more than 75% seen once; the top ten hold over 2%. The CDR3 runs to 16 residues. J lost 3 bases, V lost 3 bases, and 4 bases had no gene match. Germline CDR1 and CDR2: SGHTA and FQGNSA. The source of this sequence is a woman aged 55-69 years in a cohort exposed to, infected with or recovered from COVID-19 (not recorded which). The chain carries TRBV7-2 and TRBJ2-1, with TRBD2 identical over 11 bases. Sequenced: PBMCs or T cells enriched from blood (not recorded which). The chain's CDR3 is CASSFAGTSGYNEQFF. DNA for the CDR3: TGTGCCAGCAGCTTCGCCGGGACTAGCGGCTACAATGAGCAGTTCTTC.